The 29 T cell receptor beta chains presented below share a single source sample, sequenced in a study of blood T cell repertoires in COVID-19. Clones were sequenced by immunoSEQ multiplex PCR, and TCRdb holds only the in-frame ones, with some missing. The table lists about 290,000 clones, around 85% of them singletons. The source material was peripheral blood. Source of these receptors: a woman in her 50s with active or convalescent COVID-19.

The rearrangement uses TRBV5-1 and TRBJ2-3; D might be TRBD2 (5 bases). Per germline, CDR1 SGHRS and CDR2 YFSETQ. Trimming took 4 bases from V and 8 from J, leaving 26 bases between them. The CDR3 runs 17 residues. In DNA, the CDR3 is TGCGCCAGCAGCGTAGATCCCCTACTAGATTCCTCCGGTACGCAGTATTTT. Amino acids: CASSVDPLLDSSGTQYF.

The chain has TRBV9 and TRBJ2-7; a possible D gene is TRBD2 (5 bases). CDR1 and CDR2 (germline): SGDLS, YYNGEE. CDR3 length: 14 amino acids. V gave up 3 bases and J gave up 2 bases, with 12 bases separating them. The CDR3 nucleotides are TGTGCCAGCAGCGGAGGACTGGGCACCTACGAGCAGTACTTC. This codes for CASSGGLGTYEQYF.

The chain is built from TRBV9 and TRBJ1-2; no clear D gene. Germline assignment: CDR1 SGDLS and CDR2 YYNGEE. With 0 bases removed from V and 4 bases from J, the gap between germline ends came to 10 bases. This CDR3 contains 14 residues. The CDR3 nucleotides are TGTGCCAGCAGCGTAGTTCTAGGAACCTATGGCTACACCTTC. This sequence encodes CASSVVLGTYGYTF.

The chain is built from TRBV3-1 (or the pseudogene TRBV3-2) and TRBJ2-5, with D possibly TRBD1 on 6 matching bases. The tail of the sequence fits TRBJ2-7 better, so the J call may be wrong. The CDR3 is made up of 15 amino acids. CDR1 and CDR2 from the germline V gene are LGHDT and YNNKEL (reference sequence). CDR3 DNA sequence: TGTGCCAGCAGTTCACAACAGGGTGCATACGACGAGCAGTACTTC. Its protein is CASSSQQGAYDEQYF.

The genes are TRBV19 and TRBJ2-7, with D unresolved. Trimming took off 3 bases at V and 4 bases at J, with 13 bases between the two ends. The CDR3 has 14 residues. Germline CDR1 is LNHDA and CDR2 is SQIVND (reference sequence). In DNA, the CDR3 is TGTGCCAGTAGTATGGCAGGCGCCCCGTACGAGCAGTACTTC. Protein product: CASSMAGAPYEQYF.

This clone showed up just a few times. The chain is built from TRBV28 and TRBJ1-6, with TRBD1 matching over 9 bases. There are 15 residues in the CDR3. Losses at the gene ends were 4 bases for V and 11 bases for J; bases not matched to a gene: 9. The V gene's germline CDR1 is MDHEN and CDR2 SYDVKM. In DNA, the CDR3 is TGTGCCAGCAGTTCTGCCGGGACAGGGCGGGCACCCCTCCACTTT. This translates into CASSSAGTGRAPLHF.

Remarks on this clone: In the same sample, other DNA sequences code for this CDR3. The chain joins TRBV30 to TRBJ1-5; D perhaps matches TRBD1 (5 bases). Germline loops: CDR1 GTSNPN, CDR2 SVGIG (reference sequence). The V and J ends lost 0 bases and 2 bases respectively, with 8 bases between them. The CDR3 loop spans 14 amino acids. CDR3 coding DNA: TGTGCCTGGAGTGTAGGAGGGGGCAATCAGCCCCAGCATTTT. This encodes CAWSVGGGNQPQHF.

The chain links TRBV11-2 to TRBJ2-1; D not certain. From germline, CDR1 is SGHAT and CDR2 FQNNGV. The V end was cut by 2 bases, the J end by 9 bases, with 5 bases between. The CDR3 sequence is 11 residues long. The CDR3 nucleotides are TGTGCCAGCAGCTTACTGTTTGAGCAGTTCTTC. This codes for CASSLLFEQFF.

The rearrangement links TRBV7-9 to TRBJ2-3, with 9 bases fitting TRBD1. The junction had 5 bases not matched to a gene; V was cut back by 4 bases and J by 3 bases. CDR3 length: 15 residues. The germline V gene encodes CDR1 SEHNR and CDR2 FQNEAQ (reference sequence). CDR3 region: CASSSRDRATDTQYF. CDR3 nucleotide sequence: TGTGCCAGCAGCTCACGGGACAGGGCGACAGATACGCAGTATTTT.

This clone was found once. CDR3: CAISAPLQGGGETQYF. CDR3 in DNA: TGTGCCATCAGTGCGCCACTACAGGGGGGAGGGGAGACCCAGTACTTC. This chain uses TRBV10-3 with TRBJ2-5; tentatively, D is TRBD1 (8 bases). CDR3 length: 16 residues. Trimming left V 4 bases short and J 5 bases short, with 20 bases between. The germline gives CDR1 ENHRY, CDR2 SYGVKD.

V and J are TRBV20-1 and TRBJ2-7, with a tentative D call TRBD2 (5 bases). The V end lost 6 bases, the J end lost 7 bases, and 13 bases lay between the germline ends. CDR3 size: 11 residues. Germline V gene data show CDR1 as DFQATT and CDR2 as SNEGSKA (reference sequence). The CDR3, as DNA: TGCAGTGCCACCGAATCGGGGGAGCAGTACTTC. Translating gives CSATESGEQYF.

The chain combines TRBV18 with TRBJ2-1, with D unclear. The ends were cut back, 6 bases at V and 7 bases at J, with 13 bases in the middle. This CDR3 comprises 13 residues. CDR1 KGHSH and CDR2 LQKENI come from the germline V gene. The chain's CDR3 is CASSTSTGNEQFF. The DNA for the CDR3 is TGTGCCAGCTCTACTTCGACTGGGAATGAGCAGTTCTTC.

This clone was picked up one time. J is TRBJ2-4 and V is TRBV5-1; 7 bases match TRBD2. CDR3 length equals 16 residues. CDR1 is SGHRS, CDR2 YFSETQ, per germline. The trim removed 0 bases at V and 0 bases at J, leaving 3 bases unmatched. The CDR3 region has the DNA TGCGCCAGCAGCTTGGTCCCTAGCGGAGCCAAAAACATTCAGTACTTC. Its translation: CASSLVPSGAKNIQYF.

The CDR3 sequence is CASSPGGENQPQHF. The CDR3 nucleotides read TGTGCCAGCTCACCAGGGGGGGAAAATCAGCCCCAGCATTTT. The chain recombines TRBV18 with TRBJ1-5, with D possibly TRBD1 on 5 matching bases. The CDR3 is made up of 14 amino acids. V lost 2 bases, J lost 4 bases, and 9 bases lay in between. The germline gives CDR1 KGHSH, CDR2 LQKENI.

The chain is built from TRBV3-1 (or the pseudogene TRBV3-2) and TRBJ2-7; no definite D call. The CDR3 consists of 14 residues. V shed 4 bases and J shed 2 bases, with 12 bases lying between them. Germline values: CDR1 LGHDT, CDR2 YNNKEL (reference sequence). The CDR3 nucleotides read TGTGCCAGCAGCCCCGGGTCTTACCCCTACGAGCAGTACTTC. The encoded protein is CASSPGSYPYEQYF.

Comments on this clone: The sample carries other DNA sequences with the same CDR3. The chain has TRBV2 and TRBJ2-3; TRBD2 matches 8 bases. The germline gives CDR1 SNHLY, CDR2 FYNNEI. The V gene end was trimmed by 2 bases and the J gene end by 1 base; junction bases not matched to a gene: 5. CDR3 length: 16 amino acids. Written as DNA, the CDR3 is TGTGCCAGCAGTGAACGGGCGGGAGGACGCACAGATACGCAGTATTTT. It yields the protein CASSERAGGRTDTQYF.

This chain connects TRBV28 to TRBJ1-3; D remains ambiguous. Germline V CDR1 and CDR2: MDHEN, SYDVKM. This CDR3 has 13 residues. The V and J ends lost 4 bases and 7 bases respectively, with 11 bases between them. Here the CDR3 DNA reads TGTGCCAGCAGTTACCGATCTGCGAACACCATATATTTT. It yields the protein CASSYRSANTIYF. The full variable domain, with the rest looked up from reference TRBV28 and TRBJ1-3, is DVKVTQSSRYLVKRTGEKVFLECVQDMDHENMFWYRQDPGLGLRLIYFSYDVKMKEKGDIPEGYSVSREKKERFSLILESASTNQTSMYLCASSYRSANTIYFGEGSWLTVV.

The V and J genes are TRBV7-2 and TRBJ2-5; D gene unclear. The germline CDR1 and CDR2 sequences are SGHTA and FQGNSA. V was cut by 0 bases and J by 0 bases, with 8 bases left in between. This CDR3 has 15 amino acids. The CDR3 here is CASSLASWYQETQYF. DNA of the CDR3: TGTGCCAGCAGCTTAGCTAGCTGGTACCAAGAGACCCAGTACTTC.

This sequence joins TRBV7-9 and TRBJ1-4, with 9 bases aligning to TRBD1. The V gene's germline CDR1 is SEHNR and CDR2 FQNEAQ (reference sequence). V gave up 4 bases and J gave up 5 bases; unmatched junction bases: 5. The CDR3 loop spans 15 amino acids. Written as DNA, the CDR3 is TGTGCCAGCAGCTCGACACAGGGGGCGAATGAAAAACTGTTTTTT. Amino acids: CASSSTQGANEKLFF.

This clone was recorded a few times. The gene calls are TRBV9 and TRBJ1-2; D possibly corresponds to TRBD1 (6 bases). The germline CDR1 and CDR2 sequences are SGDLS and YYNGEE. This CDR3 has 14 amino acids. V was shortened by 0 bases and J by 4 bases, with 10 bases between the two germline ends. CDR3 bases: TGTGCCAGCAGCGTAGCCGGGGGGCTCTATGGCTACACCTTC. Protein: CASSVAGGLYGYTF.

V is TRBV21-1 and J is TRBJ1-3. TRBV21-1 is noted as a pseudogene. The CDR3 is made up of 16 amino acids. CDR3 DNA: TGTGCCAGCAGCACCGGGAAACTCAGGTCCGGAAACACCATATATTTT. Protein sequence: CASSTGKLRSGNTIYF.

V usage is TRBV5-4 and J usage is TRBJ2-7; 13 nucleotides line up with TRBD2. The CDR3 sequence is 18 residues long. V dropped 1 base and J dropped 2; count of bases not matched to a gene: 9. Germline values: CDR1 SGHNT, CDR2 YYREEE (reference sequence). The CDR3 spells CASSLSTSGRAYPYEQYF. CDR3 in DNA: TGTGCCAGCAGCTTGTCAACTAGCGGGAGGGCCTATCCCTACGAGCAGTACTTC.

The gene calls are TRBV10-3 and TRBJ1-2; a weak D match, TRBD1 (6 bases). Trimming pared 3 bases from V and 4 bases from J, leaving 12 bases between. The CDR3 loop spans 14 amino acids. CDR1 and CDR2 (germline): ENHRY, SYGVKD. CDR3 loop: CAISDLQGVYGYTF. The DNA of the CDR3 is TGTGCCATCAGTGACCTACAGGGCGTCTATGGCTACACCTTC.

The table lists this clone with a count of one. The gene calls are TRBV28 and TRBJ2-7, with TRBD1 matching 7 bases. The CDR3 is made up of 16 amino acids. Unmatched junction bases numbered 12, after V lost 4 bases and J lost 3 bases. The germline V gene has CDR1 MDHEN and CDR2 SYDVKM. This CDR3 reads CASSSTWTGNYYEQYF. In nucleotides, the CDR3 is TGTGCCAGCAGTTCTACTTGGACAGGAAACTACTACGAGCAGTACTTC.

This chain connects TRBV5-1 to TRBJ2-1; 8 bases fit TRBD2. This CDR3 comprises 15 residues. Germline CDR1 SGHRS, CDR2 YFSETQ. The V segment lost 0 bases and the J segment 4 bases; nucleotides outside the gene matches: 3. CDR3 in amino acids: CASSLALAGYNEQFF. CDR3 nucleotides: TGCGCCAGCAGCTTGGCGCTAGCGGGTTACAATGAGCAGTTCTTC.

The chain couples TRBV4-1 to TRBJ2-1; 7 positions match TRBD2. The CDR3 is made up of 17 amino acids. Germline-derived CDR1 and CDR2 are MGHRA and YSYEKL. V shed 2 bases and J 0 bases; nucleotides not matched to a gene: 7. The CDR3 DNA follows: TGCGCCAGCAGCCAAAATAGCGGGCGTAGCTCCTACAATGAGCAGTTCTTC. This translates into CASSQNSGRSSYNEQFF.

The V gene is TRBV6-5, the J gene TRBJ2-7; 9 positions match TRBD1. Germline lookup yields CDR1 MNHEY and CDR2 SVGAGI. V gave up 1 base and J gave up 5 bases; unmatched junction bases: 9. This CDR3 region has 16 residues. CDR3 bases: TGTGCCAGCAGTTACTTTAAAGGACAGGGGATCAACGAGCAGTACTTC. Translation: CASSYFKGQGINEQYF.

The V call is TRBV9, the J call TRBJ1-2, with unresolved D. CDR1 is SGDLS and CDR2 is YYNGEE in the germline V gene. V was shortened by 0 bases and J by 2 bases, with 11 bases between the two germline ends. The CDR3 totals 15 residues. In nucleotides, the CDR3 is TGTGCCAGCAGCGTAGAGGGAGTTTCGAACTATGGCTACACCTTC. Its protein product is CASSVEGVSNYGYTF.

The gene calls are TRBV11-2 and TRBJ2-2; 7 nucleotides match TRBD2. J was trimmed by 1 base and V by 5 bases; bases with no gene match: 4. Germline V gene sequence: CDR1 SGHAT, CDR2 FQNNGV. The CDR3 sequence is 15 residues long. The CDR3 DNA follows: TGTGCCAGCAGCCCCAGCGGGGAGAACACCGGGGAGCTGTTTTTT. Translation: CASSPSGENTGELFF.